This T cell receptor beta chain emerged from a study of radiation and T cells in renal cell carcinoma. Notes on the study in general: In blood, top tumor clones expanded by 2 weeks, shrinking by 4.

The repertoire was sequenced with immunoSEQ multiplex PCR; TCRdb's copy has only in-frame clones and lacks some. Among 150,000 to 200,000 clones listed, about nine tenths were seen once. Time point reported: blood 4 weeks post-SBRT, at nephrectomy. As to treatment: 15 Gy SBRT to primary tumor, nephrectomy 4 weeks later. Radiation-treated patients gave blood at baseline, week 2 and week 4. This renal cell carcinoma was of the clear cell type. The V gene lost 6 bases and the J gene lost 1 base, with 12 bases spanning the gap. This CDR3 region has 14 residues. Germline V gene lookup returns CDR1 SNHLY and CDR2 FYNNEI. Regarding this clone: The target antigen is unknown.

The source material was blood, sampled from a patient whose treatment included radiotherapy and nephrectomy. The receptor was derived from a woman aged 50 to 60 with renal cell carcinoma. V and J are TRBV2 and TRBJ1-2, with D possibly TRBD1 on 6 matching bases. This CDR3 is CASRDRIHNYGYTF. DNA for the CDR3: TGTGCCAGCAGAGACAGGATTCATAACTATGGCTACACCTTC.